The 5 T cell receptor beta chains below all came from one sample that was sequenced in a study of T cell responses to AZD1222 COVID-19 vaccine (dated by TCRdb to the early 2020s). The intended sense of this specimen's time point label: baseline before first vaccination. Libraries were built with the immunoSEQ multiplex PCR assay. TCRdb carries this immuneACCESS record with in-frame sequences only. Its versions omit some clonotypes, under half of them owing to an unresolved V gene in the studies checked, with the rest unexplained. The sample includes about 110,000 clones, with approximately 90% observed a single time. The leading ten clones occupy around 7% of the sample. The sequencing used peripheral blood, collected on day 0 of AZD1222 vaccination. All receptors derive from an adult in good health.

The chain carries TRBV5-1 and TRBJ1-2, with D tentatively TRBD1 (5 bases). CDR1 and CDR2 (germline): SGHRS, YFSETQ. Trimming removed 4 bases at V and 8 bases at J, with 15 bases between. CDR3 length: 13 amino acids. CDR3 coding DNA: TGCGCCAGCAGCCCCCCCGGACAACACGGCTACACCTTC. It yields the protein CASSPPGQHGYTF.

The chain recombines TRBV5-1 with TRBJ1-1; possibly TRBD1 for D (5 bases). Trimming cost V 5 bases and J 1 base, with 15 bases left between them. This CDR3 region has 15 residues. CDR1 is SGHRS and CDR2 is YFSETQ in the germline V gene. The CDR3: CASSPHWGRNTEAFF. The DNA of the CDR3 is TGCGCCAGCAGTCCCCACTGGGGACGGAACACTGAAGCTTTCTTT.

V and J are TRBV2 and TRBJ2-1; 13 nucleotides match TRBD2. The length of the CDR3 is 12 residues. Germline trimming cut 4 bases from V and 12 bases from J; bases unmatched to any gene: 0. The germline V gene has CDR1 SNHLY and CDR2 FYNNEI. In DNA, the CDR3 is TGTGCCAGCAGTGGGACTAGCGGGGGGCAGTTCTTC. Protein: CASSGTSGGQFF.

The genes are TRBV7-2 and TRBJ2-3, with TRBD2 matching over 9 bases. CDR3 length: 16 amino acids. Germline V gene lookup returns CDR1 SGHTA and CDR2 FQGNSA. V lost 3 bases to trimming and J lost 4 bases; unmatched junction nucleotides: 8. The CDR3 is CASSFRAGGGADTQYF. The CDR3 DNA follows: TGTGCCAGCAGCTTCAGAGCGGGAGGTGGGGCAGATACGCAGTATTTT. Based on the CDR3 plus reference TRBV7-2 and TRBJ2-3, the full variable domain is GAGVSQSPSNKVTEKGKDVELRCDPISGHTALYWYRQSLGQGLEFLIYFQGNSAPDKSGLPSDRFSAERTGGSVSTLTIQRTQQEDSAVYLCASSFRAGGGADTQYFGPGTRLTVL.

J is TRBJ2-1 and V is TRBV4-2; TRBD2 matches 11 bases. This CDR3 region has 17 residues. Unmatched junction bases numbered 10, after V lost 4 bases and J lost 5 bases. Germline V lookup: CDR1 LGHNA, CDR2 YNFKEQ. CDR3 in DNA: TGTGCCAGCAGCCTGGCTTTGGGGACTAGCGGAAACAATGAGCAGTTCTTC. Protein sequence: CASSLALGTSGNNEQFF.